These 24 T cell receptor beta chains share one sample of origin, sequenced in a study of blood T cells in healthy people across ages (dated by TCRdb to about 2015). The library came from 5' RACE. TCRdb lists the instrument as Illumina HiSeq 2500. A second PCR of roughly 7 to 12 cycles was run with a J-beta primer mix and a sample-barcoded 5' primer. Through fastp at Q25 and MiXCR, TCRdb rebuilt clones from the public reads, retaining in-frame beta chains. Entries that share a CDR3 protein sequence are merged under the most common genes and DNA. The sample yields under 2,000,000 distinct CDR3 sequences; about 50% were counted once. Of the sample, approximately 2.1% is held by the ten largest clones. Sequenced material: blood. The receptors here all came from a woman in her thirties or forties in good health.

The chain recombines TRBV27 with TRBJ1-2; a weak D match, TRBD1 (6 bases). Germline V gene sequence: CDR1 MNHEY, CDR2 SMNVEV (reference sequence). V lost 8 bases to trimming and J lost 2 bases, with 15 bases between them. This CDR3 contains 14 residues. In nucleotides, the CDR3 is TGTGCCAGCGGGGAGAACAGGGCAAACTATGGCTACACCTTC. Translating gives CASGENRANYGYTF.

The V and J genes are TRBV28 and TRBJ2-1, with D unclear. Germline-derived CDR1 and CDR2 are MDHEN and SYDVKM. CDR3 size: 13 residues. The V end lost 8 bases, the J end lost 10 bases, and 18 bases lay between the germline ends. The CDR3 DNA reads TGTGCCAGCGGGTTACCCCTCCCGTGGGAGCAGTTCTTC. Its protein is CASGLPLPWEQFF.

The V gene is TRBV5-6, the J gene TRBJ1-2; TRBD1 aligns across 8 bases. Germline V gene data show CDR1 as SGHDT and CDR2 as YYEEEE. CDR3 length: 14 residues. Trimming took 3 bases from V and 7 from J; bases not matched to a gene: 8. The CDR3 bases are TGTGCCAGCAGCTATAGAGACAGGGGTCGTGGCTACACCTTC. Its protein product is CASSYRDRGRGYTF.

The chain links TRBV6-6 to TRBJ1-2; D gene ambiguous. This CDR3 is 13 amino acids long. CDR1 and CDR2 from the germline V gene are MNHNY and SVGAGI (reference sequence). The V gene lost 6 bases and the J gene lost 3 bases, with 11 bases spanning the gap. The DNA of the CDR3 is TGTGCCAGCAGAGATTACCAGCACTATGGCTACACCTTC. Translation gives CASRDYQHYGYTF.

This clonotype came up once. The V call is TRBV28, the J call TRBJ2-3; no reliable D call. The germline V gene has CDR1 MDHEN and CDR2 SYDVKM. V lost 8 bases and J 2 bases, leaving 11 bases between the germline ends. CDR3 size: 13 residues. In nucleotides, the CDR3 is TGTGCCAGCTGGCAAGGACCCACAGATACGCAGTATTTT. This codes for CASWQGPTDTQYF.

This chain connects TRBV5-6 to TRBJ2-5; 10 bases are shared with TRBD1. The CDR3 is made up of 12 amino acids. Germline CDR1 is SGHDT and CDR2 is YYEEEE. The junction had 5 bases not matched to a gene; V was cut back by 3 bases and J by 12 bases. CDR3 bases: TGTGCCAGCAGCTCCGGGACAGGGGTCGAGTACTTC. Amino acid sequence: CASSSGTGVEYF.

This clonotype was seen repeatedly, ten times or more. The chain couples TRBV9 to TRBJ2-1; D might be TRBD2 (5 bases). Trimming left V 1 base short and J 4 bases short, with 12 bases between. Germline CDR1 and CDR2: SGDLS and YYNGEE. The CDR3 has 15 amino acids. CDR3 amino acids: CASSVKAGSYNEQFF. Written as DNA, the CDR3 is TGTGCCAGCAGCGTAAAGGCGGGTTCATACAATGAGCAGTTCTTC.

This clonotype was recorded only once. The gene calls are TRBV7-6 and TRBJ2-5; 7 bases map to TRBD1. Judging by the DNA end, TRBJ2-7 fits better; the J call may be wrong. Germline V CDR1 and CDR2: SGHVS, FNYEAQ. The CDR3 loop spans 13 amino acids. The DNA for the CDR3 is TGTGCCAGCAGCCGGATTACAGGGGACGAGCAGTACTTC. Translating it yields CASSRITGDEQYF.

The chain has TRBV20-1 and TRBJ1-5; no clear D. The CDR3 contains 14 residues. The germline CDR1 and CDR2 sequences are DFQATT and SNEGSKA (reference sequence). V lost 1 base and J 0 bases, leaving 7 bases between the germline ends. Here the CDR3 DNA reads TGCAGTGCTAGAGGACGGCATAGCAATCAGCCCCAGCATTTT. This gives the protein CSARGRHSNQPQHF.

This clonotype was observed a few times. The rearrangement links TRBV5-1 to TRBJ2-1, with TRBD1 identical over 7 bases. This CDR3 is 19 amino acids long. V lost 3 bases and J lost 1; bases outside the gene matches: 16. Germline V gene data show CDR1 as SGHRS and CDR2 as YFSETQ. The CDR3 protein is CASSSTWVDRVTSYNEQFF. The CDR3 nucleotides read TGCGCCAGCAGCTCGACTTGGGTAGACAGGGTGACGTCCTACAATGAGCAGTTCTTC.

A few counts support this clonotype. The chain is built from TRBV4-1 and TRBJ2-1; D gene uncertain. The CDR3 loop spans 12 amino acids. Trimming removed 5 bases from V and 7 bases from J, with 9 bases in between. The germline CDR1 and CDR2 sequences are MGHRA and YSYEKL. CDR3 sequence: CASSRWQNEQFF. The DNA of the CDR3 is TGCGCCAGCAGCAGATGGCAAAATGAGCAGTTCTTC.

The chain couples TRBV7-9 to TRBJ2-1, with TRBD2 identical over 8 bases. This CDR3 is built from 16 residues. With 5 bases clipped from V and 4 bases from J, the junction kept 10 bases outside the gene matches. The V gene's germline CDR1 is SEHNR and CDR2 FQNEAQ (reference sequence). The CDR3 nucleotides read TGTGCCAGCAGCCCTGCCTCTAGCGGGCCTTACAATGAGCAGTTCTTC. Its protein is CASSPASSGPYNEQFF.

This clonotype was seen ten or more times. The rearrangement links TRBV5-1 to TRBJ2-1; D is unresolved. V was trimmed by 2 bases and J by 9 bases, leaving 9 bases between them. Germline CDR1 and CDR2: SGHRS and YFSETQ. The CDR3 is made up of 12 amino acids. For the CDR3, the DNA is TGCGCCAGCAGCTTAGCGACACCTGAGCAGTTCTTC. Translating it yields CASSLATPEQFF. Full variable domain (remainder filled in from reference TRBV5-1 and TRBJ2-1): KAGVTQTPRYLIKTRGQQVTLSCSPISGHRSVSWYQQTPGQGLQFLFEYFSETQRNKGNFPGRFSGRQFSNSRSEMNVSTLELGDSALYLCASSLATPEQFFGPGTRLTVL.

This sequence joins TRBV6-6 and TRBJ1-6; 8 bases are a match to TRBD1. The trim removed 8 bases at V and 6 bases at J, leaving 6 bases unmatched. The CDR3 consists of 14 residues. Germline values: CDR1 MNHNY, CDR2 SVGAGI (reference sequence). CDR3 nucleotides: TGTGCCAGCGACGAGGACAGGGTTAATTCACCCCTCCACTTT. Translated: CASDEDRVNSPLHF.

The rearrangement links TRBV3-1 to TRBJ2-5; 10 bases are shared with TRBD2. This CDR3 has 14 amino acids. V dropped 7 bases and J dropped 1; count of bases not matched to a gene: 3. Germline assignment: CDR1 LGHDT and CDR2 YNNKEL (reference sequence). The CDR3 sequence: CASKVAGGQETQYF. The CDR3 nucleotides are TGTGCCAGCAAGGTAGCGGGGGGCCAAGAGACCCAGTACTTC.

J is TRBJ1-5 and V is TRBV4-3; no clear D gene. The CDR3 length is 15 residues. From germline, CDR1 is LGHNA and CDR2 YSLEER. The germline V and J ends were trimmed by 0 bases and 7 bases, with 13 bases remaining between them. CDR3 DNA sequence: TGCGCCAGCAGCCAAGATCAAGGGTTCCCCCAGCCCCAGCATTTT. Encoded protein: CASSQDQGFPQPQHF.

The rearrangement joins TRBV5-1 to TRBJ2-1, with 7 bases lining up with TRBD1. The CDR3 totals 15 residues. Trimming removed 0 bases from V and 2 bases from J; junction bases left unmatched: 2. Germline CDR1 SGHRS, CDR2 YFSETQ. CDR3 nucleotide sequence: TGCGCCAGCAGCTTGGCGGGACAGCCCTACAATGAGCAGTTCTTC. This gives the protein CASSLAGQPYNEQFF.

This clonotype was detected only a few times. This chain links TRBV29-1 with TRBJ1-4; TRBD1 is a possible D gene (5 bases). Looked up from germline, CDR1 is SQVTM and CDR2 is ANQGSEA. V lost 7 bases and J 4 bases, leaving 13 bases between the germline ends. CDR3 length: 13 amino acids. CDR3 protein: CSAGRGNNEKLFF. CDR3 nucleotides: TGCAGCGCCGGGAGGGGCAATAATGAAAAACTGTTTTTT.

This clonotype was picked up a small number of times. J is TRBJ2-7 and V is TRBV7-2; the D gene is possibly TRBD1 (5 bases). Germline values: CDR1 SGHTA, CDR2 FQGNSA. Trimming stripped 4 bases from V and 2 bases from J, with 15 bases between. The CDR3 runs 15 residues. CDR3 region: CASSSQGFGPYEQYF. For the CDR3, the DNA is TGTGCCAGCAGCTCTCAGGGATTTGGGCCCTACGAGCAGTACTTC.

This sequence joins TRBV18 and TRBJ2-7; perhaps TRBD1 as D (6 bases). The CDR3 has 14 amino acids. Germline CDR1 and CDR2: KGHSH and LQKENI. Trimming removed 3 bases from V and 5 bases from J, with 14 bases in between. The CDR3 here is CASSPTPGHHEQYF. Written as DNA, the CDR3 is TGTGCCAGCTCACCCACCCCGGGACACCACGAGCAGTACTTC.

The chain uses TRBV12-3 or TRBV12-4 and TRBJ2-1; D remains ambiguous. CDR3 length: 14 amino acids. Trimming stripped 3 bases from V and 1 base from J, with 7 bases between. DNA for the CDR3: TGTGCCAGCAGTTTGGGATGGTCCTACAATGAGCAGTTCTTC. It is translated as CASSLGWSYNEQFF.

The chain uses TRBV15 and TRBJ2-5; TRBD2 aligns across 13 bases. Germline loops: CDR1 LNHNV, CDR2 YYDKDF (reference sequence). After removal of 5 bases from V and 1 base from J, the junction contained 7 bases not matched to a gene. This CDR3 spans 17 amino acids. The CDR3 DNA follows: TGTGCCACCAGCCCAGGGGGACTAGCGGGGCTCCAAGAGACCCAGTACTTC. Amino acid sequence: CATSPGGLAGLQETQYF.

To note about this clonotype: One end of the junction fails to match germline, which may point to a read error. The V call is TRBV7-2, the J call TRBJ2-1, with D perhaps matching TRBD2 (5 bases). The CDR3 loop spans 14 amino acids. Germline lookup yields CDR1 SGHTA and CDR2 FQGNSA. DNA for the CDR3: TGTGCCAGCAGCTTATCCCCAGCGGTCAATGGGCAGTTCTTC. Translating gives CASSLSPAVNGQFF.

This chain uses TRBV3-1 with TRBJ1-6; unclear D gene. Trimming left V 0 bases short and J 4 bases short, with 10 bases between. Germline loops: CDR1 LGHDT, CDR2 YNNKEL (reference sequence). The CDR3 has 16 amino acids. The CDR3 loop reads CASSQDRAAYNSPLHF. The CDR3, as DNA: TGTGCCAGCAGCCAAGATAGGGCGGCTTATAATTCACCCCTCCACTTT.